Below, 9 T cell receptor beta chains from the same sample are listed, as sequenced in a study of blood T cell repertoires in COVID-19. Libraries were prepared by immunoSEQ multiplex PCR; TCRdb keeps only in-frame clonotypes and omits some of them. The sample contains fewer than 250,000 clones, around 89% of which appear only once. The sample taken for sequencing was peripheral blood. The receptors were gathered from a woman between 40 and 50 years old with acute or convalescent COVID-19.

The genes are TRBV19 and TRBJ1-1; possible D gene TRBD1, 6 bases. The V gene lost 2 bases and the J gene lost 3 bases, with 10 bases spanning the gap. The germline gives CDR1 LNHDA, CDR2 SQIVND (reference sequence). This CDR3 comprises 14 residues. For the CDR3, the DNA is TGTGCCAGTAGTATACAGGGGCGATACACTGAAGCTTTCTTT. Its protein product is CASSIQGRYTEAFF.

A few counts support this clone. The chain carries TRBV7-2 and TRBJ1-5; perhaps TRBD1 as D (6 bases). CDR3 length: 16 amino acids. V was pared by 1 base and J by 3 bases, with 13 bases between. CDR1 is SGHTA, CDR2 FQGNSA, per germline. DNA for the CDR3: TGTGCCAGCAGCTTAGGAACAGGGTTGGTCAATCAGCCCCAGCATTTT. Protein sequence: CASSLGTGLVNQPQHF.

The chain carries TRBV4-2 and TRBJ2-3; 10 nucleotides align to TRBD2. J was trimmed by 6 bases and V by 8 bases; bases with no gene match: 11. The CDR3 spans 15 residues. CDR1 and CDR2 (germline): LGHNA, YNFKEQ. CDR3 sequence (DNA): TGTGCCAGCCAGGGAGAGCGGGGGGGCCGGGATACGCAGTATTTT. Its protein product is CASQGERGGRDTQYF.

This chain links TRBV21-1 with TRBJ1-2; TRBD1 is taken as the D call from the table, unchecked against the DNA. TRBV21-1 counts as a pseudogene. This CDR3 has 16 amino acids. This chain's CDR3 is CASSSRTGWMNYGYTF. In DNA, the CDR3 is TGTGCCAGCAGCTCAAGGACAGGGTGGATGAACTATGGCTACACCTTC.

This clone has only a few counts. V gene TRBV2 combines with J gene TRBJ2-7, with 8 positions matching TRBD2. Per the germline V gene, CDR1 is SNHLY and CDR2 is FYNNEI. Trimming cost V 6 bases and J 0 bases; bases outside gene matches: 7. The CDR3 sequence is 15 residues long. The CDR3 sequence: CASSGAGEYSYEQYV. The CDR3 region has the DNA TGTGCCAGCAGCGGAGCGGGGGAGTACTCCTACGAGCAGTACGTC.

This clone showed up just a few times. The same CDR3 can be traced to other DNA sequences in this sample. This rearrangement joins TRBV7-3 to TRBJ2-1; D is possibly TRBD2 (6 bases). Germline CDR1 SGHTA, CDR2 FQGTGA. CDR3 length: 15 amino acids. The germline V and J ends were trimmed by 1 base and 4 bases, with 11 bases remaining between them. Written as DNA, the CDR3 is TGTGCCAGCAGCTTAATAGGCGGGGCATACAATGAGCAGTTCTTC. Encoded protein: CASSLIGGAYNEQFF.

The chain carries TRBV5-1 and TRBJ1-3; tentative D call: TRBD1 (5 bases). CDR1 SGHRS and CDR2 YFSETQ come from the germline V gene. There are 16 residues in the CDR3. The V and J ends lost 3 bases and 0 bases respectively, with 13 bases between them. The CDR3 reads CASSSSGGFSGNTIYF. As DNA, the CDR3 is TGCGCCAGCAGCTCATCCGGGGGGTTCTCTGGAAACACCATATATTTT.

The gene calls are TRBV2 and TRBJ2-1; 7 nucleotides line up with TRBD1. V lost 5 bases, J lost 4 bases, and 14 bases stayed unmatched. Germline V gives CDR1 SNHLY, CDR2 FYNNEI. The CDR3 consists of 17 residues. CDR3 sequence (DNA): TGTGCCAGCAGTACCCCGACAGGGTCCCCTTTATACAATGAGCAGTTCTTC. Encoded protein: CASSTPTGSPLYNEQFF.

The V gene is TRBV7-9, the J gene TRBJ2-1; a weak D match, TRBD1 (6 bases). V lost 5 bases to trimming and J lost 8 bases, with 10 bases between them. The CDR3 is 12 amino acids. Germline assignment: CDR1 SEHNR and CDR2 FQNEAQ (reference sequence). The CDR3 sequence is CASSLQGYEQFF. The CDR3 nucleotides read TGTGCCAGCAGCCTACAGGGTTATGAGCAGTTCTTC. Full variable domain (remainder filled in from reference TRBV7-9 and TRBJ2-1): DTGVSQNPRHKITKRGQNVTFRCDPISEHNRLYWYRQTLGQGPEFLTYFQNEAQLEKSRLLSDRFSAERPKGSFSTLEIQRTEQGDSAMYLCASSLQGYEQFFGPGTRLTVL.